Detailed here is one T cell receptor (beta chain). The antigen it recognizes is unknown. This CDR3 is missing its conserved last phenylalanine or tryptophan, likely due to a read error. It is unclear where the CDR3 begins or ends on the DNA, so no DNA is shown, and the CDR3 is as TCRdb lists it. RNA was isolated from bulk unsorted tissue, and RNA quality was assessed with a NanoDrop ND-1000 and an Agilent 2100. All donors had newly diagnosed lung cancer, had not received prior chemotherapy, and were admitted for thoracic surgery in China between August and November 2014. Patients with previous radiotherapy or chemotherapy, or with another concurrent cancer, were excluded from the study. Surgical tissue pieces of about 1-2.1 cm3 were preserved in RNAlater solution and stored at -80 °C until use. The CDR3 length equals 12 residues, ends included. CDR1 and CDR2, looked up from the germline V gene, are SQVTM and ANQGSEA.

Library construction relied on multiplex PCR. Sequencing relied on an Illumina HiSeq 2500. Following protocols modified from ARM-PCR, the researchers constructed TCRbeta libraries through three rounds of nested PCR with primers (Table S4). Before sequencing, PCR products of 200-500 bp were excised from the gel and purified with the QIAquick gel extraction kit. The authors processed their data as follows. Reads were cleaned with Trimmomatic, merged with FLASH into complete CDR3 sequences, and assigned to V(D)J germline segments with MiTCR. Clonal diversity was computed as the inverse Simpson's index with VDJtools. In-frame sequences lacking a premature stop codon were counted as productive reads. The raw public reads went through TCRdb reprocessing: fastp at Q25, MiXCR clone calling, in-frame beta chains kept. Every CDR3 protein is listed once, alongside the most common genes and DNA of its rows. Here the V and J calls rest on TCRdb's processing, not on the authors' analysis. This sample gives just over 200,000 distinct CDR3 sequences in total; 71% of them show up just once. Approximately 25% of the sample is in the top ten clones.

These data originate in a study of tumor and adjacent non-tumor tissue in lung cancer (dated by TCRdb to the late 2010s). Broadly, across the study: By cancer type, the cohort comprised 12 adenocarcinoma patients, a couple of squamous cell carcinoma patients and 1 small cell lung cancer patient. The roughly 15 patients were aged roughly 30 to 80 years, included around ten men and 5 women, and had TNM stage I to III disease. For each patient, one tumor sample and one normal lung sample were taken, giving 25 to 30 paired specimens that underwent TCRbeta CDR3 sequencing. In total, sequencing yielded approximately 130,000,000 productive TCRbeta reads, which works out to an average of approximately 4 million reads per sample. The study compared bulk TCRbeta repertoires between lung tumor tissue and matched distant non-tumor lung tissue from more than twelve lung cancer patients.

The full study reports these points: In normal lung, the top 100 clones accounted for a significantly larger cumulative share of the repertoire than in tumor tissue. The sequencing platform is not named in the methods, and unique molecular identifiers are not mentioned. Because peripheral blood was not sequenced, the blood TCRbeta repertoires of the lung cancer patients in the study went unexamined. Significantly higher TCR diversity (inverse Simpson) was observed in tumor tissue than in normal lung tissue (around 450 vs 150, P = 0.0075, Mann-Whitney U test). The cohort had only approximately 15 patients, and the authors noted that larger samples and more detailed clinical data are needed. TCR diversity was significantly higher in younger patients, and greater tumor TCR diversity was associated with shorter overall survival and shorter disease-free survival.

What was sequenced was lung tumor tissue. The receptor was isolated from a man aged 55 to 70 with non-small cell lung cancer. Here the chain combines TRBV29-1 and TRBJ1-1. The CDR3 corresponds to CSVEGRSAEALY.